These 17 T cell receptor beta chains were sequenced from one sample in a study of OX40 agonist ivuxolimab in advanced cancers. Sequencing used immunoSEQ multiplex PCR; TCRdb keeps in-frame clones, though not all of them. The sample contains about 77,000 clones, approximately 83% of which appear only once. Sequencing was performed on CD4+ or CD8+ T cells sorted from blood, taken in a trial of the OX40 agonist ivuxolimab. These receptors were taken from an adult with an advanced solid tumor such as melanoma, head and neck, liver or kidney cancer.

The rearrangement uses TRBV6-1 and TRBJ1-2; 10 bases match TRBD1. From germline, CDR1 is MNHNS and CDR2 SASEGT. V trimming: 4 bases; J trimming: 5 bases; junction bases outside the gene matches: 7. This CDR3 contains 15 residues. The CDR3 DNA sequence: TGTGCCAGCAGTGCCTCCGGGACAGGGGTTTATGGCTACACCTTC. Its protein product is CASSASGTGVYGYTF.

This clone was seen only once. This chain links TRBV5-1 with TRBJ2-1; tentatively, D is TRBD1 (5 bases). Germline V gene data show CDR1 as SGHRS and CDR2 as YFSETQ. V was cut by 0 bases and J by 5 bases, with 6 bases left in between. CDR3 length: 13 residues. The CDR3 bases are TGCGCCAGCAGCTTGGAAGGGGACAATGAGCAGTTCTTC. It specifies CASSLEGDNEQFF.

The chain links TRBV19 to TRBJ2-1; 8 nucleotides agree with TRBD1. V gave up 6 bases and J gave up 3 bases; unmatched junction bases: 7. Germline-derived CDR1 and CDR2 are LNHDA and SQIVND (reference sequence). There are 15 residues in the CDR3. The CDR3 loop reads CASSQTGTGYNEQFF. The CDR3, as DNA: TGTGCCAGTAGCCAAACCGGGACAGGCTACAATGAGCAGTTCTTC. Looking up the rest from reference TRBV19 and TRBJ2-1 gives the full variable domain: DGGITQSPKYLFRKEGQNVTLSCEQNLNHDAMYWYRQDPGQGLRLIYYSQIVNDFQKGDIAEGYSVSREKKESFPLTVTSAQKNPTAFYLCASSQTGTGYNEQFFGPGTRLTVL.

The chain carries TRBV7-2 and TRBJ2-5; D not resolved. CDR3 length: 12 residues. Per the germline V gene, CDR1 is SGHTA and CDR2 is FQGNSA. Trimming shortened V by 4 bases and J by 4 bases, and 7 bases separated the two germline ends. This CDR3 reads CASSSLRETQYF. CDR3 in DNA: TGTGCCAGCAGCTCCCTGAGAGAGACCCAGTACTTC.

CDR3 in DNA: TGTGCCAGTGGCAGGGCAGGTGAATCCTACGAGCAGTACTTC. Its protein product is CASGRAGESYEQYF. This chain links TRBV19 with TRBJ2-7, with TRBD1 as a possible D gene (5 bases). The germline V and J ends were trimmed by 8 bases and 1 base, with 15 bases remaining between them. CDR3 size: 14 residues. Germline assignment: CDR1 LNHDA and CDR2 SQIVND (reference sequence).

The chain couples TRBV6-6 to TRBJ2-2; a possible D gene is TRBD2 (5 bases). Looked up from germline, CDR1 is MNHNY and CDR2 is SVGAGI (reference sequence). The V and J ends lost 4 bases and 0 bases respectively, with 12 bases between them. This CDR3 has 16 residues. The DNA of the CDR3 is TGTGCCAGCAGTTCACAAACCGGGGCGAACACCGGGGAGCTGTTTTTT. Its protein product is CASSSQTGANTGELFF.

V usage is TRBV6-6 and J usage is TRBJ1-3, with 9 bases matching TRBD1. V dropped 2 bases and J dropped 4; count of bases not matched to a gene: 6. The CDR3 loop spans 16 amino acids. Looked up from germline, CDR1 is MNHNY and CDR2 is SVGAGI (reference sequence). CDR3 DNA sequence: TGTGCCAGCAGTTACCTGACAGGGGGGATGGGAAACACCATATATTTT. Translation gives CASSYLTGGMGNTIYF.

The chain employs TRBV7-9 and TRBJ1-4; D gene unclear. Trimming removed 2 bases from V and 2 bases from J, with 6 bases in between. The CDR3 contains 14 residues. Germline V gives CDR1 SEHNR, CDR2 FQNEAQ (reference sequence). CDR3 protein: CASSLSSTNEKLFF. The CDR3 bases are TGTGCCAGCAGCTTAAGCAGCACTAATGAAAAACTGTTTTTT.

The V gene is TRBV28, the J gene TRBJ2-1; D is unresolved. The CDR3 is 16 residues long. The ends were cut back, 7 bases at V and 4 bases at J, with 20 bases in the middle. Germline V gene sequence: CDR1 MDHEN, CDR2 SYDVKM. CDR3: CASTTVPAAGYNEQFF. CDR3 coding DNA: TGTGCCAGCACCACAGTCCCCGCGGCTGGATACAATGAGCAGTTCTTC. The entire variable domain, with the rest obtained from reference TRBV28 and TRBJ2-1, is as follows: DVKVTQSSRYLVKRTGEKVFLECVQDMDHENMFWYRQDPGLGLRLIYFSYDVKMKEKGDIPEGYSVSREKKERFSLILESASTNQTSMYLCASTTVPAAGYNEQFFGPGTRLTVL.

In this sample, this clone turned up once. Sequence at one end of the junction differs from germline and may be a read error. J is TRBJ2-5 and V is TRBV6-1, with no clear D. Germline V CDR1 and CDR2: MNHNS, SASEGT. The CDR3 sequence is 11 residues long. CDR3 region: CASSYQKTQYF. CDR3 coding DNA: TGTGCCAGCAGTTACCAAAAGACCCAGTACTTC.

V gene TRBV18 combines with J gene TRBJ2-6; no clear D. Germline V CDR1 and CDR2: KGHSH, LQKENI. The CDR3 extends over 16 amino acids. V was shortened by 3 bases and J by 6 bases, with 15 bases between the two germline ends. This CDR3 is CASSPYPLLVANVLTF. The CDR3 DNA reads TGTGCCAGCTCACCCTATCCCCTTCTGGTGGCCAACGTCCTGACTTTC.

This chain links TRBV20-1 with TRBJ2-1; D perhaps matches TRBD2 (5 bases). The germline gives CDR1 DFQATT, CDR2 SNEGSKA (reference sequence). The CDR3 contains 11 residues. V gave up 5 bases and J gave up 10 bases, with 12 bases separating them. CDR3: CSAGLLGEQFF. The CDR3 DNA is TGCAGTGCTGGCTTACTAGGAGAGCAGTTCTTC.

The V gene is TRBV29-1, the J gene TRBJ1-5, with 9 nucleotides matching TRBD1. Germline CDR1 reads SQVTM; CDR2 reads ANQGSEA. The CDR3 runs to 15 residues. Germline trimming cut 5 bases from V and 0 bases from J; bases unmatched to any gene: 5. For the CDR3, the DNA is TGCAGCGTTCACAGGGGGCCAAATAGCAATCAGCCCCAGCATTTT. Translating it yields CSVHRGPNSNQPQHF. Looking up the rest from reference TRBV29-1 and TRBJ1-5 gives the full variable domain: SAVISQKPSRDICQRGTSLTIQCQVDSQVTMMFWYRQQPGQSLTLIATANQGSEATYESGFVIDKFPISRPNLTFSTLTVSNMSPEDSSIYLCSVHRGPNSNQPQHFGDGTRLSIL.

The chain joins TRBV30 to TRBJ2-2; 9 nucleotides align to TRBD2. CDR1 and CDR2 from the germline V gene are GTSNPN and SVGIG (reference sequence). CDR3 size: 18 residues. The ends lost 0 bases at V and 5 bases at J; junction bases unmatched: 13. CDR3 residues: CAWSVRLGLRGGTGELFF. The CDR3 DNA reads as TGTGCCTGGAGTGTACGGTTGGGGTTGCGGGGGGGAACCGGGGAGCTGTTTTTT.

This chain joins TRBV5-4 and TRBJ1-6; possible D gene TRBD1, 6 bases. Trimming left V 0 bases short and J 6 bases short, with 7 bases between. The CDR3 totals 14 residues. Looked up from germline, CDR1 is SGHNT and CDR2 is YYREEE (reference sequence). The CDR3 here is CASSLDRVNSPLHF. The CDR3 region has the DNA TGTGCCAGCAGCTTGGACAGGGTTAATTCACCCCTCCACTTT.

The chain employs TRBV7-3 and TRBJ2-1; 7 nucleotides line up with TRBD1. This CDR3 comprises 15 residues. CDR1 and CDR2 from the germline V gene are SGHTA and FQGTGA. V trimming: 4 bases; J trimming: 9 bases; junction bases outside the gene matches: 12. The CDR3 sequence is CASSSRPGQVAEQFF. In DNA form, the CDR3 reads TGTGCCAGCAGCTCCAGACCTGGACAGGTTGCTGAGCAGTTCTTC.

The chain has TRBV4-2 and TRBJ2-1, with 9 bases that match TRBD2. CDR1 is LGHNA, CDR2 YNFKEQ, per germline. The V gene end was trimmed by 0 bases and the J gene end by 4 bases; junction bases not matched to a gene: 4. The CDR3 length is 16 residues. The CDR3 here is CASSQDWAGGYNEQFF. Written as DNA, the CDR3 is TGTGCCAGCAGCCAAGATTGGGCGGGGGGGTACAATGAGCAGTTCTTC.